These 18 T cell receptor beta chains came from one sample sequenced in a study of vaccination and CD4 T cells after COVID-19. These receptors have no known antigen. At the Johns Hopkins FTIC core, DNA taken from cultured CD4+ T cells was sequenced by way of the Oncomine TCR Beta short-read assay. Via MiXCR, TCRdb re-called the PCR reads, giving one row per CDR3 protein. The sample carries 9,500 to 12,000 distinct CDR3 sequences, less than 70% recorded once. Treatment of the sample: approximately 9-day PBMC culture with coronavirus spike peptide pools or control peptides (ViraFEST assay). Sequencing was carried out using CD4+ T cells from blood, cultured in vitro. These receptors originate from a human donor who had recovered from COVID-19.

The J gene is TRBJ2-1, the V gene TRBV6-2 or TRBV6-3; TRBD2 matches at 12 bases. Germline V CDR1 and CDR2: MNHEY, SVGEGT. This CDR3 contains 15 residues. V lost 2 bases and J lost 8; bases outside the gene matches: 4. CDR3 sequence: CASSYASGGAYEQFF. CDR3 nucleotide sequence: TGTGCCAGCAGTTACGCTAGCGGGGGGGCGTATGAGCAGTTCTTC.

The rearrangement uses TRBV19 and TRBJ1-1, with D perhaps TRBD1 (5 bases). The CDR3 has 14 residues. V lost 3 bases and J lost 1, with 9 bases in between. Germline V gene lookup returns CDR1 LNHDA and CDR2 SQIVND (reference sequence). The CDR3 bases are TGTGCCAGTAGTATGCGCGGGACGAACACTGAAGCTTTCTTT. It is translated as CASSMRGTNTEAFF. The full variable domain, completed using reference TRBV19 and TRBJ1-1, is DGGITQSPKYLFRKEGQNVTLSCEQNLNHDAMYWYRQDPGQGLRLIYYSQIVNDFQKGDIAEGYSVSREKKESFPLTVTSAQKNPTAFYLCASSMRGTNTEAFFGQGTRLTVV.

Within the sample, this clonotype is large. The chain recombines TRBV19 with TRBJ2-4; D ambiguous. Trimming took off 4 bases at V and 7 bases at J, with 17 bases between the two ends. The CDR3 is 15 residues long. The germline CDR1 and CDR2 sequences are LNHDA and SQIVND (reference sequence). The chain's CDR3 is CASSKGGPMGNIQYF. The CDR3 coding sequence is TGTGCCAGTAGTAAAGGCGGCCCAATGGGGAACATTCAGTACTTC.

V and J are TRBV6-1 and TRBJ1-2; no firm D call. Germline lookup yields CDR1 MNHNS and CDR2 SASEGT. The V end was cut by 1 base, the J end by 3 bases, with 12 bases between. This CDR3 spans 15 amino acids. DNA of the CDR3: TGTGCCAGCAGTGAAGTTTTGCCCGGCCACTATGGCTACACCTTC. Its translation is CASSEVLPGHYGYTF.

The chain links TRBV5-4 to TRBJ2-7, with 10 bases identical to TRBD2. V trimming: 4 bases; J trimming: 0 bases; junction bases outside the gene matches: 10. The length of the CDR3 is 17 residues. Germline assignment: CDR1 SGHNT and CDR2 YYREEE (reference sequence). CDR3 loop: CASSPDGSGRRSYEQYF. CDR3 nucleotides: TGTGCCAGCAGCCCGGACGGTAGCGGGAGGCGCTCCTACGAGCAGTACTTC.

This clonotype was counted between two and nine times. This chain joins TRBV2 and TRBJ1-5; D is uncertain. Deletions cut 0 bases from V and 9 bases from J, with 9 bases between. Germline V gene sequence: CDR1 SNHLY, CDR2 FYNNEI. The CDR3 spans 13 residues. CDR3 in amino acids: CASSEALKVPQHF. For the CDR3, the DNA is TGTGCCAGCAGTGAAGCGCTTAAAGTGCCCCAGCATTTT.

Only one count was recorded for this clonotype. J is TRBJ2-5 and V is TRBV7-3, with D uncertain. The CDR3 is made up of 13 amino acids. Germline values: CDR1 SGHTA, CDR2 FQGTGA. The V gene lost 5 bases and the J gene lost 5 bases, with 12 bases spanning the gap. CDR3 region: CASSRSNSETQYF. The CDR3 DNA follows: TGTGCCAGCAGCCGTTCCAACTCGGAGACCCAGTACTTC.

This clonotype is a singleton in its sample. V and J are TRBV19 and TRBJ2-3; no definite D call. V lost 3 bases to trimming and J lost 6 bases, with 7 bases between them. The CDR3 has 12 amino acids. Germline V lookup: CDR1 LNHDA, CDR2 SQIVND (reference sequence). The CDR3: CASSMQWDTQYF. The CDR3 DNA sequence: TGTGCCAGTAGTATGCAGTGGGATACGCAGTATTTT.

The chain carries TRBV6-2 or TRBV6-3 and TRBJ1-5; D remains ambiguous. Germline loops: CDR1 MNHEY, CDR2 SVGEGT. The length of the CDR3 is 15 residues. V lost 8 bases to trimming and J lost 0 bases, with 14 bases between them. DNA for the CDR3: TGTGCCAGCTTAAGTGGGGTTAGTAGCAATCAGCCCCAGCATTTT. Residues: CASLSGVSSNQPQHF.

J is TRBJ1-2 and V is TRBV5-4; D is possibly TRBD1 (6 bases). The germline V and J ends were trimmed by 4 bases and 4 bases, with 20 bases remaining between them. This CDR3 has 16 amino acids. Germline V gene data show CDR1 as SGHNT and CDR2 as YYREEE (reference sequence). Here the CDR3 DNA reads TGTGCCAGCAGCCAGGACCCAGGAGGGGGACTCTATGGCTACACCTTC. This codes for CASSQDPGGGLYGYTF.

The V and J genes are TRBV20-1 and TRBJ1-4; D remains ambiguous. This CDR3 is built from 11 residues. V lost 2 bases, J lost 6 bases, and 4 bases lay in between. Germline loops: CDR1 DFQATT, CDR2 SNEGSKA (reference sequence). CDR3 loop: CSARLDEKLFF. Here the CDR3 DNA reads TGCAGTGCTAGACTCGATGAAAAACTGTTTTTT.

V gene TRBV19 combines with J gene TRBJ2-2; TRBD1 agrees at 8 bases. The germline V gene encodes CDR1 LNHDA and CDR2 SQIVND (reference sequence). The CDR3 contains 14 residues. V lost 4 bases, J lost 7 bases, and 5 bases stayed unmatched. CDR3 DNA sequence: TGTGCCAGTAGTAAGGACAGGGTAGTCGGGGAGCTGTTTTTT. Amino acid sequence: CASSKDRVVGELFF.

This CDR3 reads CASSLARAASGNTIYF. The DNA for the CDR3 is TGTGCCAGCAGCTTAGCGAGGGCAGCATCTGGAAACACCATATATTTT. The rearrangement joins TRBV7-2 to TRBJ1-3, with unresolved D. CDR3 length equals 16 residues. Per germline, CDR1 SGHTA and CDR2 FQGNSA. V was pared by 0 bases and J by 1 base, with 10 bases between.

CDR3 nucleotides: TGTGCCAGCAGCTTAGGGAGTTGGGGCCCCCAAGAGACCCAGTACTTC. Amino acids: CASSLGSWGPQETQYF. The V gene is TRBV7-9, the J gene TRBJ2-5; D possibly corresponds to TRBD1 (5 bases). The CDR3 runs to 16 residues. The ends were cut back, 1 base at V and 1 base at J, with 13 bases in the middle. Per germline, CDR1 SEHNR and CDR2 FQNEAQ (reference sequence).

J is TRBJ2-6 and V is TRBV20-1; tentative D call: TRBD1 (6 bases). CDR1 and CDR2 (germline): DFQATT, SNEGSKA (reference sequence). With 5 bases removed from V and 2 bases from J, the gap between germline ends came to 13 bases. The CDR3 totals 15 residues. The CDR3 loop reads CSADFGGAGANVLTF. The CDR3, as DNA: TGCAGTGCTGATTTTGGGGGCGCTGGGGCCAACGTCCTGACTTTC.

Turning to this clonotype: An end of the junction does not agree with germline; a read error may underlie this. The gene calls are TRBV11-3 and TRBJ1-2, with D tentatively TRBD1 (6 bases). Germline values: CDR1 SGHNT, CDR2 YENEEA. The CDR3 has 14 amino acids. The CDR3 coding sequence is TGTGCCAGCAGCCCGCTGACAGGCAACTATGACTACACCTTC. This encodes CASSPLTGNYDYTF.

The chain combines TRBV20-1 with TRBJ2-7; unclear D gene. Trimming removed 3 bases from V and 2 bases from J, with 17 bases in between. The CDR3 contains 15 residues. Germline CDR1 and CDR2: DFQATT and SNEGSKA (reference sequence). The CDR3 region has the DNA TGCAGTGCTAGGGACCGTAGAACTGGGACCTACGAGCAGTACTTC. This codes for CSARDRRTGTYEQYF.

The V and J genes are TRBV10-3 and TRBJ1-2; 9 bases are a match to TRBD1. This CDR3 has 13 amino acids. The V segment lost 7 bases and the J segment 7 bases; nucleotides outside the gene matches: 7. The germline V gene has CDR1 ENHRY and CDR2 SYGVKD. The DNA for the CDR3 is TGTGCCATCACCTTGGACAGGGGAATTGGCTACACCTTC. Protein: CAITLDRGIGYTF.